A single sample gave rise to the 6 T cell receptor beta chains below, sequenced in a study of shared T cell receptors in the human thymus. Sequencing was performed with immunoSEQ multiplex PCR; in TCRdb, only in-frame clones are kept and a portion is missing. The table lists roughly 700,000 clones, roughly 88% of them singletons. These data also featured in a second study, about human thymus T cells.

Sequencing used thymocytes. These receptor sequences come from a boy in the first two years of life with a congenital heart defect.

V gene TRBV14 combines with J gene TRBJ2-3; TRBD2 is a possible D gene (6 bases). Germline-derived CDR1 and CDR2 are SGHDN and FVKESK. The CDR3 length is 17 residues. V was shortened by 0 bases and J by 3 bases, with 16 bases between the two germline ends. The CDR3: CASSQDRDFLETDTQYF. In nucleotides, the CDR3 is TGTGCCAGCAGCCAAGATCGGGACTTCCTGGAGACAGATACGCAGTATTTT.

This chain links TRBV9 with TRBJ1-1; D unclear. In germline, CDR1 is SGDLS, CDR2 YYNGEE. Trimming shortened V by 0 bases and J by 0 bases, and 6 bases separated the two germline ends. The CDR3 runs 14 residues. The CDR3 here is CASSVDQMNTEAFF. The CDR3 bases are TGTGCCAGCAGCGTAGATCAGATGAACACTGAAGCTTTCTTT.

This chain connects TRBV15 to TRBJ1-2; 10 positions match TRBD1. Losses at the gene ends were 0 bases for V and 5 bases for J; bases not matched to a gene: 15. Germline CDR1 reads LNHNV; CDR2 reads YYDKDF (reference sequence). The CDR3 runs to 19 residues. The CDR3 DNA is TGTGCCACCAGCAGAGATAAGACCCACGGACAGGGGGGAGAGTATGGCTACACCTTC. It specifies CATSRDKTHGQGGEYGYTF.

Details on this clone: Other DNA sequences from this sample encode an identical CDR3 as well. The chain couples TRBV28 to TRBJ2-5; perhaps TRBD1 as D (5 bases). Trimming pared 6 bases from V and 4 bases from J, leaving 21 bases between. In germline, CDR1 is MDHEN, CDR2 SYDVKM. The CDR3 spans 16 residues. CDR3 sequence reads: CASRREVGNRGETQYF. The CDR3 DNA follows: TGTGCCAGCAGGCGAGAGGTGGGGAATAGGGGAGAGACCCAGTACTTC.

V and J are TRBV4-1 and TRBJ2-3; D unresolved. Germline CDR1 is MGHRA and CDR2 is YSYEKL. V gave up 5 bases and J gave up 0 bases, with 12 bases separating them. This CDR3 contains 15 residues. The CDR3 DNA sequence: TGCGCCAGCAGCGTAGAGCTTCCTAGCACAGATACGCAGTATTTT. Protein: CASSVELPSTDTQYF.

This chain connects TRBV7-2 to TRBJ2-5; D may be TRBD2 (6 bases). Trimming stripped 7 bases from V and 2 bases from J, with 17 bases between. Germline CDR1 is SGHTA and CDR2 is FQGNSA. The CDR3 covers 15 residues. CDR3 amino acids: CASTSNGAGQETQYF. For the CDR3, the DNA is TGTGCCAGCACATCCAACGGGGCGGGGCAAGAGACCCAGTACTTC.